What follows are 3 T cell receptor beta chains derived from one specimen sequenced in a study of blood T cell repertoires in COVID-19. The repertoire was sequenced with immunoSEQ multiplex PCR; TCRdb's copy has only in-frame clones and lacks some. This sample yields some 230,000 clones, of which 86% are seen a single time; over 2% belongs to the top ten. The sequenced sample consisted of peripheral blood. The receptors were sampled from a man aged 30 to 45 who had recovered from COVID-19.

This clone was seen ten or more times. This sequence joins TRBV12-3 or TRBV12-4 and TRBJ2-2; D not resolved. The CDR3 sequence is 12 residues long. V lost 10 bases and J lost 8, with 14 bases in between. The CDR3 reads CANEQAGGELFF. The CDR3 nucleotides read TGTGCCAACGAGCAGGCCGGTGGGGAGCTGTTTTTT.

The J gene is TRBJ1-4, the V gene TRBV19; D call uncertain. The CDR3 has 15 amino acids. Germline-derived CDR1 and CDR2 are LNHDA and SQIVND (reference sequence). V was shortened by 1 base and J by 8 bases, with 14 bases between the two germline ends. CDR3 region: CASSIGGGLREKLFF. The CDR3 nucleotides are TGTGCCAGTAGTATAGGAGGAGGTCTGCGAGAAAAACTGTTTTTT.

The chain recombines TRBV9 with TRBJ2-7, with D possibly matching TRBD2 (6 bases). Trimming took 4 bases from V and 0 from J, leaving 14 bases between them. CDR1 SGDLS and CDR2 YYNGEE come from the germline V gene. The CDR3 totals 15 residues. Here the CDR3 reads CASSSGRGLSYEQYF. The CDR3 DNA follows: TGTGCCAGCAGCTCGGGGCGGGGCCTCTCCTACGAGCAGTACTTC. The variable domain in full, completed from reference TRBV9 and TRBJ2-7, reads DSGVTQTPKHLITATGQRVTLRCSPRSGDLSVYWYQQSLDQGLQFLIQYYNGEERAKGNILERFSAQQFPDLHSELNLSSLELGDSALYFCASSSGRGLSYEQYFGPGTRLTVT.